The 20 T cell receptor beta chains below all came from one sample that was sequenced in a study of blood T cell repertoires in COVID-19. TCRdb keeps only in-frame clones here, not all; method: immunoSEQ multiplex PCR. The sample carries 180,000 or so clones, more than 75% recorded once. The sequencing sample was made of PBMCs or T cells enriched from blood (not recorded which). The receptors stem from a man between 60 and 70 years old who had been exposed to COVID-19.

This clone has just a few counts. The CDR3 is CSVGTYTGGLAKNIQYF. The CDR3 region has the DNA TGCAGCGTGGGAACCTATACAGGGGGCTTAGCCAAAAACATTCAGTACTTC. V and J are TRBV29-1 and TRBJ2-4; TRBD1 matches at 9 bases. The J segment lost 0 bases and the V segment lost 6 bases, leaving 12 bases of the junction unmatched. This CDR3 region has 17 residues. Looked up from germline, CDR1 is SQVTM and CDR2 is ANQGSEA.

This clone was detected once. The chain employs TRBV30 and TRBJ1-5; D is possibly TRBD1 (5 bases). CDR1 is GTSNPN, CDR2 SVGIG, per germline (reference sequence). The CDR3 is made up of 15 amino acids. V was trimmed by 0 bases and J by 3 bases, leaving 12 bases between them. CDR3 region: CAWSVATGVNQPQHF. The CDR3, as DNA: TGTGCCTGGAGTGTGGCAACGGGGGTCAATCAGCCCCAGCATTTT.

The V call is TRBV6-4, the J call TRBJ2-1, with TRBD1 matching over 7 bases. The CDR3 has 13 amino acids. V lost 4 bases, J lost 10 bases, and 7 bases stayed unmatched. Per germline, CDR1 MRHNA and CDR2 SNTAGT. The CDR3 spells CASSGYRGGEQFF. CDR3 sequence (DNA): TGTGCCAGCAGTGGATACAGGGGCGGCGAGCAGTTCTTC.

V and J are TRBV27 and TRBJ2-3; no clear D gene. The germline CDR1 and CDR2 sequences are MNHEY and SMNVEV (reference sequence). V was clipped by 5 bases and J by 1 base, with 13 bases between them. The CDR3 totals 15 residues. As DNA, the CDR3 is TGTGCCAGCAGTCCTAGTCCCACTGGCACAGATACGCAGTATTTT. Translation: CASSPSPTGTDTQYF.

The genes are TRBV6-6 and TRBJ1-2; D is perhaps TRBD1 (6 bases). The CDR3 length is 12 residues. The germline V gene encodes CDR1 MNHNY and CDR2 SVGAGI (reference sequence). Between the trimmed V and J ends, which lost 7 bases and 6 bases, there was a span of 12 bases. The CDR3 sequence: CASTSDRDGYTF. CDR3 in DNA: TGTGCCAGCACCTCGGACAGAGATGGCTACACCTTC.

V usage is TRBV29-1 and J usage is TRBJ2-7; perhaps TRBD1 as D (6 bases). The CDR3 spans 13 residues. Deletions cut 7 bases from V and 1 base from J, with 14 bases between. Germline assignment: CDR1 SQVTM and CDR2 ANQGSEA. CDR3 sequence: CSATGTTSYEQYF. The CDR3 DNA is TGCAGCGCAACAGGGACAACTTCCTACGAGCAGTACTTC.

V is TRBV6-2 or TRBV6-3 and J is TRBJ1-2; D perhaps matches TRBD1 (5 bases). Germline V gives CDR1 MNHEY, CDR2 SVGEGT. The CDR3 sequence is 15 residues long. With 2 bases removed from V and 8 bases from J, the gap between germline ends came to 18 bases. CDR3 coding DNA: TGTGCCAGCAGTTACGCCGTGGGGCGCGGAAGGGGCTACACCTTC. Its protein product is CASSYAVGRGRGYTF.

J is TRBJ1-1 and V is TRBV6-1, with a weak D call TRBD1 (6 bases). The ends were cut back, 3 bases at V and 1 base at J, with 9 bases in the middle. Germline V lookup: CDR1 MNHNS, CDR2 SASEGT. This CDR3 is 14 amino acids long. In DNA form, the CDR3 reads TGTGCCAGCAGTGACAGGGGCCGGAACACTGAAGCTTTCTTT. It is translated as CASSDRGRNTEAFF.

This clone has a handful of counts. The V call is TRBV19, the J call TRBJ2-5; tentative D call: TRBD2 (6 bases). V dropped 8 bases and J dropped 5 bases, with 12 bases sitting between them. The CDR3 runs 12 residues. Germline values: CDR1 LNHDA, CDR2 SQIVND (reference sequence). DNA for the CDR3: TGTGCCAGTGACGGGGGAGGTGAGACCCAGTACTTC. It encodes CASDGGGETQYF.

The CDR3 here is CASSQDNSREIVAGELFF. The CDR3 DNA follows: TGTGCCAGCAGCCAAGATAATAGTCGGGAAATAGTGGCCGGGGAGCTGTTTTTT. The chain has TRBV14 and TRBJ2-2; D may be TRBD2 (5 bases). V lost 0 bases and J 6 bases, leaving 20 bases between the germline ends. Per germline, CDR1 SGHDN and CDR2 FVKESK. There are 18 residues in the CDR3.

The rearrangement uses TRBV21-1 and TRBJ2-1; the DNA was not used to check the table's D call, TRBD2. TRBV21-1 is tagged as a pseudogene. This CDR3 has 15 amino acids. The CDR3: CASSKVRVEGNEQFF. The CDR3 DNA reads as TGTGCCAGCAGCAAAGTGAGGGTAGAAGGCAATGAGCAGTTCTTC.

This clone is a singleton in its sample. The V gene is TRBV24-1, the J gene TRBJ1-5; D is possibly TRBD1 (5 bases). Germline V lookup: CDR1 KGHDR, CDR2 SFDVKD. Trimming took 5 bases from V and 6 from J, leaving 13 bases between them. The CDR3 has 14 residues. The CDR3, as DNA: TGTGCCACCAGTGCCTGGGGGGATGGTCAGCCCCAGCATTTT. It specifies CATSAWGDGQPQHF.

The V gene is TRBV11-2, the J gene TRBJ1-2; 7 bases align to TRBD1. Germline CDR1 reads SGHAT; CDR2 reads FQNNGV. The trim removed 5 bases at V and 4 bases at J, leaving 16 bases unmatched. The CDR3 spans 17 residues. The CDR3: CASSGRSPGTEIYGYTF. The CDR3 DNA is TGTGCCAGCAGCGGGCGGTCCCCGGGGACAGAGATCTATGGCTACACCTTC.

The J gene is TRBJ1-4, the V gene TRBV7-2, with no clear D. Germline CDR1 and CDR2: SGHTA and FQGNSA. The CDR3 has 13 amino acids. Trimming stripped 1 base from V and 7 bases from J, with 7 bases between. CDR3 amino acids: CASSLVSREKLFF. The CDR3 DNA reads TGTGCCAGCAGCTTAGTGTCCCGTGAAAAACTGTTTTTT.

This clone was found a few times. V and J are TRBV29-1 and TRBJ1-2; D call uncertain. The CDR3 loop spans 10 amino acids. V was clipped by 4 bases and J by 4 bases, with 4 bases between them. Germline V gene lookup returns CDR1 SQVTM and CDR2 ANQGSEA. CDR3 nucleotide sequence: TGCAGCGTTGGGGCCTATGGCTACACCTTC. Translation gives CSVGAYGYTF.

CDR3 protein: CASSRPLSGTTYEQYF. The DNA for the CDR3 is TGTGCCAGCAGCCGACCGTTGTCAGGGACTACCTACGAGCAGTACTTC. The chain uses TRBV5-6 and TRBJ2-7; TRBD2 matches at 7 bases. Germline assignment: CDR1 SGHDT and CDR2 YYEEEE. The V gene end was trimmed by 4 bases and the J gene end by 2 bases; junction bases not matched to a gene: 12. CDR3 length: 16 residues.

J is TRBJ2-1 and V is TRBV15; the match to TRBD2 covers 8 bases. The CDR3 consists of 15 residues. The germline V gene has CDR1 LNHNV and CDR2 YYDKDF (reference sequence). V lost 5 bases to trimming and J lost 4 bases; unmatched junction nucleotides: 7. This CDR3 reads CATSLEAGGYNEQFF. The CDR3 coding sequence is TGTGCCACCAGCCTTGAGGCGGGAGGTTACAATGAGCAGTTCTTC.

The V gene is TRBV6-5, the J gene TRBJ1-2, with TRBD1 matching over 8 bases. The CDR3 runs 15 residues. Germline loops: CDR1 MNHEY, CDR2 SVGAGI. The V gene end was trimmed by 6 bases and the J gene end by 0 bases; junction bases not matched to a gene: 6. The CDR3 region has the DNA TGTGCCAGCAGCCTTAGACAGGGGTCTAACTATGGCTACACCTTC. It encodes CASSLRQGSNYGYTF.

This chain connects TRBV13 to TRBJ2-7, with 15 nucleotides matching TRBD2. The CDR3 is made up of 15 amino acids. V was pared by 5 bases and J by 5 bases, with 4 bases of the junction left unmatched. CDR1 PRHDT and CDR2 FYEKMQ come from the germline V gene (reference sequence). The CDR3 is CASSPGLAGGHEQYF. DNA of the CDR3: TGTGCCAGCAGCCCGGGACTAGCGGGAGGTCACGAGCAGTACTTC.

The chain joins TRBV15 to TRBJ2-7; 7 bases agree with TRBD1. After removal of 8 bases from V and 0 bases from J, the junction contained 7 bases not matched to a gene. The CDR3 is made up of 14 amino acids. CDR1 and CDR2 from the germline V gene are LNHNV and YYDKDF (reference sequence). The CDR3 sequence is CATSPTGSSYEQYF. Here the CDR3 DNA reads TGTGCCACCTCCCCGACAGGGAGCTCCTACGAGCAGTACTTC. The full variable domain, completed using reference TRBV15 and TRBJ2-7, is DAMVIQNPRYQVTQFGKPVTLSCSQTLNHNVMYWYQQKSSQAPKLLFHYYDKDFNNEADTPDNFQSRRPNTSFCFLDIRSPGLGDTAMYLCATSPTGSSYEQYFGPGTRLTVT.